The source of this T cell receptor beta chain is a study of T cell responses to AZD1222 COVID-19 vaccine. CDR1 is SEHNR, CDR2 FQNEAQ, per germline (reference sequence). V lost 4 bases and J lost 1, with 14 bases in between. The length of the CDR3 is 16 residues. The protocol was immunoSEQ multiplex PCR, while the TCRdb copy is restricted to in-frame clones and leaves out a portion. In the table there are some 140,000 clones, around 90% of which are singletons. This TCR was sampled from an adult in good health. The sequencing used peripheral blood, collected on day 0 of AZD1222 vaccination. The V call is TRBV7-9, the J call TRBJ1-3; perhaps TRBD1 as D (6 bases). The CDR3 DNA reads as TGTGCCAGCAGCTCAGGGGCACAGGAGTCTGGAAACACCATATATTTT. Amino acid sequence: CASSSGAQESGNTIYF.